The source of this T cell receptor (beta chain) is a study of a mutant IDH1 vaccine in newly diagnosed glioma. Study information: Across weeks 1, 3, 5, 7, 11, 15, 19 and 23, patients received a vaccination each time, eight in all. General observations from the study: It was 85% to 95% of patients that developed vaccine-induced immune responses. Apparently, pseudoprogression bore no relation to changes among the top peripheral T cell clonotypes.

The data were produced by immunoSEQ multiplex PCR, yet TCRdb's version contains in-frame clones alone and is incomplete. Here the sample spans about 56,000 clones, 75% to 90% being singletons. The CDR3 has 14 amino acids. Germline CDR1 and CDR2: LNHDA and SQIVND (reference sequence). After removal of 3 bases from V and 5 bases from J, the junction contained 3 bases not matched to a gene. A word on this clone: Its target is unknown.

Time point described: week 23, last vaccination. Each dose delivered 300 ug of mutant IDH1 20-mer peptide subcutaneously with imiquimod. The chain has TRBV19 and TRBJ2-5; 10 nucleotides align to TRBD1. This clonotype originated in a man aged 35 to 55 with glioma. Sequenced material: PBMCs, taken from a glioma patient whose treatment included an IDH1 peptide vaccine. Here the CDR3 reads CASSMGQGWETQYF. The CDR3 DNA is TGTGCCAGTAGTATGGGACAGGGGTGGGAGACCCAGTACTTC.